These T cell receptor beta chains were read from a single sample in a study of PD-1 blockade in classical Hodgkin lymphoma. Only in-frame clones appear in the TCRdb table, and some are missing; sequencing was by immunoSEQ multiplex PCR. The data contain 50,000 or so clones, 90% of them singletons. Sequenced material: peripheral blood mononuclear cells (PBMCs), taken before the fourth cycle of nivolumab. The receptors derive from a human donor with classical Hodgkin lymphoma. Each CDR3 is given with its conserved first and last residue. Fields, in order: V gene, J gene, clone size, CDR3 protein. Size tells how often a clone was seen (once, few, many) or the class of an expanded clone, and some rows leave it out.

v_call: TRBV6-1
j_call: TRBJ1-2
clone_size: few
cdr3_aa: CASSEDGGGVYGYTF

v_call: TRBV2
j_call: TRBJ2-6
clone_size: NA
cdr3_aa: CASSGQAGPGANVLTF

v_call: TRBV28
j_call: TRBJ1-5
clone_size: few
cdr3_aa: CAHKGKGNQPQHF

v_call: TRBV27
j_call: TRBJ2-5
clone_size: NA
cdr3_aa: CASSSLLSGRETQYF

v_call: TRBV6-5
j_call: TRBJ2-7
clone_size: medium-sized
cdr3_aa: CASSYEGGYEQYF

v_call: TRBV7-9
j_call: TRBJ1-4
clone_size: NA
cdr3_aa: CASSFGTANEKLFF

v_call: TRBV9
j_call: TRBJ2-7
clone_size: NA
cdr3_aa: CASSVALSGSSYEQYF

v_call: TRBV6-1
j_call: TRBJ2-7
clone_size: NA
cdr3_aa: CASSEDGTAYEQYF

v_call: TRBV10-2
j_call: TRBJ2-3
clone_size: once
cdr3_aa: CATLAPGLADLNTQYF

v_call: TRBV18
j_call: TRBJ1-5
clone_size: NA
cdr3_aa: CASSLITGGVNQPQHF

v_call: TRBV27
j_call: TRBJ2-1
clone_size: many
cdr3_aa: CASSFLGDNEQFF

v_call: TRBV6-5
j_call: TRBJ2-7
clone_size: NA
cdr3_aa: CASSYSLGNEQYF

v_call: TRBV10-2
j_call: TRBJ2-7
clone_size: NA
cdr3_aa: CASRRVGLAGTVGEQYF

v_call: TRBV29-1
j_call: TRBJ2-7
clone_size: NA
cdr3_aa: CSVETNRGKVRGQYF

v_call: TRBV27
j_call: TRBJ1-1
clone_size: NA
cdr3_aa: CASSFRRTAMNTEAFF

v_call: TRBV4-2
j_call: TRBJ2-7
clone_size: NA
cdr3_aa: CASSHRSSALYEQYF

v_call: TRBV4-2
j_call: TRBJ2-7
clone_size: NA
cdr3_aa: CASSQAPSGNPSYEQYF

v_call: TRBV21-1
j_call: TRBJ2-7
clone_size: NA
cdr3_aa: CASSKEAGFSEQYF

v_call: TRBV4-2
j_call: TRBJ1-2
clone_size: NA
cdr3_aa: CASSPTTGQVVDYGYTF

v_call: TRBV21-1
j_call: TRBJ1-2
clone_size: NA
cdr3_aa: CASSVLSGIGLYGYTF

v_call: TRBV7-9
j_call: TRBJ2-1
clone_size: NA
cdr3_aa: CASSLRGMNEQFF

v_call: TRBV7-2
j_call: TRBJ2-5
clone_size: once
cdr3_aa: CASSALRETQYF

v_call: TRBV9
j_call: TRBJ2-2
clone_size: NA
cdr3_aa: CASSAMGQMNTGELFF

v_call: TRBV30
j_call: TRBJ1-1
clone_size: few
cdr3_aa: CAWSVRSGNTEAFF

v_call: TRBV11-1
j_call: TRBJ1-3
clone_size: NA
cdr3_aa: CASSLSGGNTIYF

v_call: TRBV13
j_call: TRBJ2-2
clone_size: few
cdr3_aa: CASSLVHGELFF

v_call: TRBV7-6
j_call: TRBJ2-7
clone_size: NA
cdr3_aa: CASSLKGLAGSHEQYF

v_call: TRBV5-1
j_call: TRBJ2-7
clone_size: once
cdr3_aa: CASSFNRAQGYEQYF

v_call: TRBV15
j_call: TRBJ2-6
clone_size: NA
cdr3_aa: CATSREAGGANVLTF

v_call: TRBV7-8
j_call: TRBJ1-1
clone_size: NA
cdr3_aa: CVTEGNTEAFF

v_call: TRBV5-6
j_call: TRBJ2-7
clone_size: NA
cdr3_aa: CASSLGQQYEQYF

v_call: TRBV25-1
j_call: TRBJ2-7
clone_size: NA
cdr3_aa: CASRTSYEQYF

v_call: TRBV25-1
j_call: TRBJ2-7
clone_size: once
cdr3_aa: CASSLAPYYEQYF

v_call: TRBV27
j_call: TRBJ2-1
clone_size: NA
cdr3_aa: CASRWDRLAYNEQFF

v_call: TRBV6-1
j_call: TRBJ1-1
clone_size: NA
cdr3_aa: CASSLMNTEAFF

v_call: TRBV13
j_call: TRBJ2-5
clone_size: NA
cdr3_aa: CASSLRQTSGTQYF

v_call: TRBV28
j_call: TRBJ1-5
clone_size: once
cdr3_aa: CASEGTISRGNQPQHF

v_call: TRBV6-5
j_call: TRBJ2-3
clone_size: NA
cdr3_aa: CASSYSSGPRADTQYF

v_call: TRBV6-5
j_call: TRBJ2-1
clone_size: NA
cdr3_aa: CASRRGVSYNEQFF

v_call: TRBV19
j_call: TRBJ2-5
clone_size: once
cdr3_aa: CASSTIPTTIETQYF

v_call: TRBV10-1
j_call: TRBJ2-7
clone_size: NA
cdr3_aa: CASSESGRGLYEQYF

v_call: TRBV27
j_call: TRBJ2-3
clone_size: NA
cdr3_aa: CASSFSGREITDTQYF

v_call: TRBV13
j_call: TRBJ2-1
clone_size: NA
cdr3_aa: CASPRGEGPYNEQFF

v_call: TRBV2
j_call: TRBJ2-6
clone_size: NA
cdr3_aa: CASSDRGSGANVLTF

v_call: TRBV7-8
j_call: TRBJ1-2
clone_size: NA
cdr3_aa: CASSYAPDRGDYGYTF

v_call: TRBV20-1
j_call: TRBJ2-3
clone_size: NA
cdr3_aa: CSAGSTQYF

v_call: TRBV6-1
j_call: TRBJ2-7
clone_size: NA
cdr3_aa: CASSASRYTEQYF

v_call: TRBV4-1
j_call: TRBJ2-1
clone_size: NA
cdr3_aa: CASSLSGSTYNEQFF

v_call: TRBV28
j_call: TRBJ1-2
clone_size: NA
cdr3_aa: CAITVRGLGYTF

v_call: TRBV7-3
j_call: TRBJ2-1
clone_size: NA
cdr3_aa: CASSAGVEQFF

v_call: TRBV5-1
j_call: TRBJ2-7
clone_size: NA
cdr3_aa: CASSFTDGALRFEQYF

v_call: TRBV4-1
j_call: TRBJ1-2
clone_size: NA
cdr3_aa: CASSQWSQGVYGYTF

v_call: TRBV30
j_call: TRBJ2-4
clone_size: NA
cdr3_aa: CAWSSQRIKNGDIQYF

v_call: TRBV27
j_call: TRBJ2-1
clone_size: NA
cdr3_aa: CASSFEPDYNEQFF

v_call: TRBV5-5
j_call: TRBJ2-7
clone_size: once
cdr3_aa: CASSLGAGGSYEQYF

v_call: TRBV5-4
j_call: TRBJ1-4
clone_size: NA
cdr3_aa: CASSLSIGFRGSTNEKLFF

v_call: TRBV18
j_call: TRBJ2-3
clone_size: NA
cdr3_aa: CASSPLAELTDTQYF

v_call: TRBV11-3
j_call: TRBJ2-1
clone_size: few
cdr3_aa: CASSSRTPRRNEQFF

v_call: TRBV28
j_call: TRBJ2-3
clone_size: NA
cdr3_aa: CASGGFGLAGDTQYF